The 17 T cell receptor beta chains given below trace back to one sample, sequenced in a study of T cell responses to AZD1222 COVID-19 vaccine. Sequenced by immunoSEQ multiplex PCR; TCRdb stores in-frame clones only, minus some. Seen here are about 87,000 clones, approximately 90% observed once, and the top ten hold approximately 2.8%. Sequenced here: peripheral blood, sampled on day 0 of AZD1222 vaccination. The source of these receptors is an adult in good health.

The chain joins TRBV28 to TRBJ1-2; D unresolved. V dropped 2 bases and J dropped 4 bases, with 5 bases sitting between them. This CDR3 is built from 12 residues. Germline CDR1 and CDR2: MDHEN and SYDVKM. CDR3: CASSLTLYGYTF. The CDR3 DNA sequence: TGTGCCAGCAGTTTAACTCTCTATGGCTACACCTTC.

This clone was seen more than once but under ten times. V usage is TRBV7-9 and J usage is TRBJ2-2; TRBD2 matches 9 bases. The ends lost 3 bases at V and 1 base at J; junction bases unmatched: 6. The CDR3 has 17 residues. CDR1 and CDR2 from the germline V gene are SEHNR and FQNEAQ (reference sequence). The CDR3: CASSLSLAGQNTGELFF. The CDR3 DNA sequence: TGTGCCAGCAGCTTGTCGCTAGCGGGACAGAACACCGGGGAGCTGTTTTTT.

This chain uses TRBV9 with TRBJ2-1, with D perhaps matching TRBD1 (6 bases). V was pared by 2 bases and J by 2 bases, with 20 bases between. The CDR3 is made up of 18 amino acids. Germline-derived CDR1 and CDR2 are SGDLS and YYNGEE. In DNA, the CDR3 is TGTGCCAGCAGCGTCCTCGAAAGGGGGTCGGTCACCTACAATGAGCAGTTCTTC. This codes for CASSVLERGSVTYNEQFF.

The V gene is TRBV28, the J gene TRBJ1-1; a weak D match, TRBD1 (6 bases). V lost 5 bases and J 1 base, leaving 17 bases between the germline ends. This CDR3 is built from 16 residues. Germline V gives CDR1 MDHEN, CDR2 SYDVKM. The CDR3: CASSRSLGRGNTEAFF. CDR3 bases: TGTGCCAGCAGTCGATCTTTGGGCAGGGGGAACACTGAAGCTTTCTTT.

The V and J genes are TRBV9 and TRBJ2-5; D remains unclear. The CDR3 extends over 11 amino acids. The germline CDR1 and CDR2 sequences are SGDLS and YYNGEE. V was pared by 4 bases and J by 5 bases, with 6 bases between. In DNA form, the CDR3 reads TGTGCCAGCAGCTCACGGGAGACCCAGTACTTC. This codes for CASSSRETQYF.

V and J are TRBV5-8 and TRBJ1-2; unclear D gene. There are 11 residues in the CDR3. From germline, CDR1 is SGHTS and CDR2 YDEGEE. V dropped 2 bases and J dropped 5 bases, with 4 bases sitting between them. CDR3 coding DNA: TGTGCCAGCAGCTTCTATTATGGCTACACCTTC. It translates to CASSFYYGYTF.

This rearrangement joins TRBV7-9 to TRBJ2-7, with TRBD1 matching 10 bases. J lost 4 bases, V lost 6 bases, and 6 bases had no gene match. Germline values: CDR1 SEHNR, CDR2 FQNEAQ (reference sequence). This CDR3 is built from 14 residues. CDR3 amino acids: CASSSGTGAYEQYF. The DNA of the CDR3 is TGTGCCAGCAGTTCCGGGACAGGGGCATACGAGCAGTACTTC. The full variable domain, with the rest looked up from reference TRBV7-9 and TRBJ2-7, is DTGVSQNPRHKITKRGQNVTFRCDPISEHNRLYWYRQTLGQGPEFLTYFQNEAQLEKSRLLSDRFSAERPKGSFSTLEIQRTEQGDSAMYLCASSSGTGAYEQYFGPGTRLTVT.

This chain uses TRBV20-1 with TRBJ2-7; 12 bases map to TRBD1. Germline loops: CDR1 DFQATT, CDR2 SNEGSKA (reference sequence). V trimming: 7 bases; J trimming: 9 bases; junction bases outside the gene matches: 4. The CDR3 is 11 amino acids. CDR3 coding DNA: TGCAGTGGGGACAGGGGGCAGGGGCAGTACTTC. Translating gives CSGDRGQGQYF.

The chain combines TRBV4-2 with TRBJ2-3; TRBD2 matches 12 bases. Germline loops: CDR1 LGHNA, CDR2 YNFKEQ. Trimming at V came to 1 base and at J to 4 bases, leaving 0 bases not matched to a gene. The CDR3 has 15 residues. The CDR3 reads CASSQGLAGADTQYF. CDR3 nucleotide sequence: TGTGCCAGCAGCCAAGGACTAGCGGGAGCAGATACGCAGTATTTT.

The chain uses TRBV29-1 and TRBJ1-4; no firm D call. Germline lookup yields CDR1 SQVTM and CDR2 ANQGSEA. Trimming cost V 0 bases and J 8 bases, with 4 bases left between them. The CDR3 extends over 11 amino acids. The CDR3 bases are TGCAGCGTTGAAGATAGGGAAAAACTGTTTTTT. Residues: CSVEDREKLFF.

The J gene is TRBJ1-2, the V gene TRBV3-1 (or the pseudogene TRBV3-2); D possibly corresponds to TRBD1 (6 bases). The CDR3 consists of 15 residues. V was cut by 0 bases and J by 3 bases, with 11 bases left in between. The germline V gene encodes CDR1 LGHDT and CDR2 YNNKEL (reference sequence). CDR3: CASSQDGPGDYGYTF. The CDR3 region has the DNA TGTGCCAGCAGCCAAGACGGTCCAGGGGACTATGGCTACACCTTC.

The rearrangement joins TRBV11-2 to TRBJ1-2, with a weak D call TRBD1 (5 bases). The V gene's germline CDR1 is SGHAT and CDR2 FQNNGV. The CDR3 has 13 amino acids. V lost 5 bases and J 8 bases, leaving 15 bases between the germline ends. CDR3 sequence: CASSPGVLQGYTF. Written as DNA, the CDR3 is TGTGCCAGCAGCCCGGGGGTCCTTCAAGGCTACACCTTC. Full variable domain (outside the CDR3, taken from reference TRBV11-2 and TRBJ1-2): EAGVAQSPRYKIIEKRQSVAFWCNPISGHATLYWYQQILGQGPKLLIQFQNNGVVDDSQLPKDRFSAERLKGVDSTLKIQPAKLEDSAVYLCASSPGVLQGYTFGSGTRLTVV.

V is TRBV3-1 (or the pseudogene TRBV3-2) and J is TRBJ2-2; D remains unclear. CDR3 length equals 13 residues. Germline CDR1 and CDR2: LGHDT and YNNKEL (reference sequence). The V gene lost 3 bases and the J gene lost 5 bases, with 7 bases spanning the gap. The DNA for the CDR3 is TGTGCCAGCAGCCAGGATCCTACCGGGGAGCTGTTTTTT. Its protein product is CASSQDPTGELFF.

The J gene is TRBJ2-7, the V gene TRBV6-6; unclear D gene. Per the germline V gene, CDR1 is MNHNY and CDR2 is SVGAGI (reference sequence). The CDR3 totals 13 residues. Trimming cost V 1 base and J 3 bases, with 7 bases left between them. The CDR3 reads CASSYFRSYEQYF. For the CDR3, the DNA is TGTGCCAGCAGTTACTTCCGGAGCTACGAGCAGTACTTC.

V and J are TRBV11-2 and TRBJ2-3; D is undetermined. CDR3 length: 14 residues. V lost 4 bases and J 0 bases, leaving 8 bases between the germline ends. Germline CDR1 reads SGHAT; CDR2 reads FQNNGV. CDR3 bases: TGTGCCAGCAGCTGGGCCTCTAGCACAGATACGCAGTATTTT. It codes for CASSWASSTDTQYF.

The V call is TRBV28, the J call TRBJ2-3; 11 bases fit TRBD1. V lost 5 bases and J lost 3; bases outside the gene matches: 1. CDR3 length: 14 residues. Per the germline V gene, CDR1 is MDHEN and CDR2 is SYDVKM. CDR3 nucleotide sequence: TGTGCCAGCAGTGGACAGGGGGCGACAGATACGCAGTATTTT. Translation gives CASSGQGATDTQYF.

The chain joins TRBV20-1 to TRBJ2-7; TRBD1 matches at 9 bases. The junction had 9 bases not matched to a gene; V was cut back by 3 bases and J by 6 bases. CDR3 length: 14 amino acids. CDR1 is DFQATT, CDR2 SNEGSKA, per germline (reference sequence). CDR3 protein: CSASTGTGRGEQYF. The CDR3 DNA reads as TGCAGTGCTAGTACCGGGACAGGGAGAGGCGAGCAGTACTTC.